This TCR beta chain was sequenced during a study of shared clonotypes between healthy human individuals. The ends lost 6 bases at V and 3 bases at J; junction bases unmatched: 6. Germline loops: CDR1 SGHTA, CDR2 FQGNSA. The CDR3 is 15 residues long. Generated by immunoSEQ multiplex PCR, the TCRdb table keeps only in-frame clones and is missing some. Here the sample spans more than 2,000,000 clones, approximately 90% being singletons. This chain connects TRBV7-2 to TRBJ1-4; 8 nucleotides align to TRBD1. The receptor's source is a man in his late teens or twenties in good health. The sample taken for sequencing was naive CD4+ T cells sorted from blood. Subset here: CD45RA+ positively selected. CDR3 loop: CASSSQGAANEKLFF. CDR3 DNA: TGTGCCAGCAGTTCTCAGGGGGCGGCTAATGAAAAACTGTTTTTT.